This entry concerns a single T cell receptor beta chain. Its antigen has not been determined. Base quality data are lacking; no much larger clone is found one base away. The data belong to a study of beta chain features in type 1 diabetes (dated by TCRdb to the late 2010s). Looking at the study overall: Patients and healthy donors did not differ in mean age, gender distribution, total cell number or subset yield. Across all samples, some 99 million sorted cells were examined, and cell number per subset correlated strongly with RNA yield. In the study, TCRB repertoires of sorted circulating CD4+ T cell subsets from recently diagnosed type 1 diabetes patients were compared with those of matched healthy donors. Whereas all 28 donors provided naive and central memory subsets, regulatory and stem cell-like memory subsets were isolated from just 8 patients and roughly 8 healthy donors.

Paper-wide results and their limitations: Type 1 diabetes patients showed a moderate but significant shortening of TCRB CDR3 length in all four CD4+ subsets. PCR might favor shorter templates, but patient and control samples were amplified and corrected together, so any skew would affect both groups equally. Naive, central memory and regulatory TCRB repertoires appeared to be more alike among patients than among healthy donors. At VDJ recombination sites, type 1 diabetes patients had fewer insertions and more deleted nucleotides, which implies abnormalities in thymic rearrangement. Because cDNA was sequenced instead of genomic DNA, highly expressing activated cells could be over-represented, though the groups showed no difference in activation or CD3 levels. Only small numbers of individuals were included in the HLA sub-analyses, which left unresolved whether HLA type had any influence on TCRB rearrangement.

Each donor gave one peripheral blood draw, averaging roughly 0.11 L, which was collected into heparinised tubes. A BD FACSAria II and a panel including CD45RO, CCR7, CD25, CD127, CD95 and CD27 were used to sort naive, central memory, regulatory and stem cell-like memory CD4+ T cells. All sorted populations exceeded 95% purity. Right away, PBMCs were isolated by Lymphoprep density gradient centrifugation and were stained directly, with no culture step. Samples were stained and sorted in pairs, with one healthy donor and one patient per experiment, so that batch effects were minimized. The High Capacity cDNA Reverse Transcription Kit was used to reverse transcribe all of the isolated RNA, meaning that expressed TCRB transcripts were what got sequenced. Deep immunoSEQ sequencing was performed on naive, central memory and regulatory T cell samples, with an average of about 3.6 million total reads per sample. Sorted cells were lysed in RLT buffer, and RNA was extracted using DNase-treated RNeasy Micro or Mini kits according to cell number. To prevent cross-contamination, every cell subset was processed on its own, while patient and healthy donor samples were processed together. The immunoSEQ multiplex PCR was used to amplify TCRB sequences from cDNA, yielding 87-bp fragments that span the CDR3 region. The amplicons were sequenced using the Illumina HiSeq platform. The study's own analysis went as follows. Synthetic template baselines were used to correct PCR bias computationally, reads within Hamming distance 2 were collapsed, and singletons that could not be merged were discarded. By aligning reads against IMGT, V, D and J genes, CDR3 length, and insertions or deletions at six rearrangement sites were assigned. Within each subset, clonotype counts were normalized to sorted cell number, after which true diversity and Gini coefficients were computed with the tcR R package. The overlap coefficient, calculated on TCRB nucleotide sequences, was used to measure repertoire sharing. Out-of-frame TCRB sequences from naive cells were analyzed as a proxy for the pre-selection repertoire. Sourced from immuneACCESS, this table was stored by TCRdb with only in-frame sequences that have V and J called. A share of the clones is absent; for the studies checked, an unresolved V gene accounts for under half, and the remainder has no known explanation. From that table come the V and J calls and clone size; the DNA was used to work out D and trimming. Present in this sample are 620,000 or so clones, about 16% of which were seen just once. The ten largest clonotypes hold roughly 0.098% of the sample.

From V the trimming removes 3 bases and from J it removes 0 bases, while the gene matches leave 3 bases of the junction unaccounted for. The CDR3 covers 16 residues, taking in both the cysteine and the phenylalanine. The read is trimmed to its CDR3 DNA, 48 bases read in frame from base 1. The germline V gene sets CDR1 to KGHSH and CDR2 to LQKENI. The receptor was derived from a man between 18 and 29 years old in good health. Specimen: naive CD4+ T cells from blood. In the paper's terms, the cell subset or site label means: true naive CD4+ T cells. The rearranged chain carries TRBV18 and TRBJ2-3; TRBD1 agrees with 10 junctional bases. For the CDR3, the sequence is CASSPSGQGSTDTQYF. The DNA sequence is TGTGCCAGCTCACCCTCGGGACAGGGGAGCACAGATACGCAGTATTTT.